These T cell receptor beta chains were read from a single sample in a study of blood T cell repertoires in COVID-19. Using immunoSEQ multiplex PCR, the repertoire was profiled, and TCRdb retains in-frame clones only, with some absent. The sample lists 150,000 to 200,000 clones; 75% to 90% were seen once. The sequenced sample consisted of peripheral blood. The receptors originated from an older woman with acute or convalescent COVID-19. CDR3s include the opening cysteine and the closing phenylalanine or tryptophan.

length	V	CDR3
15	TRBV18	CASSPEGLSQETQYF
15	TRBV5-4	CASSLWTSGTSEQFF
16	TRBV28	CASSFRDRGLYGELFF
14	TRBV7-9	CASSLETGKGEQYF
14	TRBV6-5	CAIKDRPRSTGYTF
13	TRBV28	CASTHRDNYGYTF
16	TRBV5-1	CASSWQAGGTTGELFF
18	TRBV29-1	CSVGSGLLPWSSYNEQFF
13	TRBV19	CASISTPNNEQFF
15	TRBV28	CASSSDRGRSGELFF
16	TRBV10-3	CAISPRLAGGGYEQYF
14	TRBV6-4	CASSPGTNTGELFF
14	TRBV6-5	CASHRERHTDTQYF
16	TRBV15	CATSSGRTGGNTEAFF
13	TRBV30	CAWSVKGDYGYTF
18	TRBV3-1/TRBV3-2	CASSFRRGTSGNTGELFF
14	TRBV24-1	CATSATGSRQPQHF
13	TRBV6-5	CASSLGSPREAFF
14	TRBV29-1	CSVDMAGDNYGYTF
18	TRBV5-1	CASSLGDSPLTSNYGYTF
16	TRBV4-1	CASSQDLVAWRYGYTF
15	TRBV7-2	CASSPPGRTLYGYTF
14	TRBV15	CATSWDRVNTEAFF
15	TRBV5-1	CASSLARAMNTEAFF
12	TRBV18	CASSRGLGEQYF
15	TRBV19	CASSMRIRDKQPQHF
15	TRBV11-3	CASQERAGVSSGQFF
17	TRBV5-4	CASSSGGGELSTDTQYF
15	TRBV7-8	CASSRGGAETYEQYF
10	TRBV2	CASQGNEQFF
16	TRBV9	CASSGSGTGGLDTQYF
14	TRBV2	CASSGTGKVQPQHF
16	TRBV6-4	CASSEGQDGNTGELFF
15	TRBV5-1	CASSLVRGSSGELFF
14	TRBV7-3	CASSLGTGANEQFF
20	TRBV28	CASRARGRGARLAGVQELFF
14	TRBV5-1	CASSPSDSAYEQYF
14	TRBV7-9	CASSTHRVSNEQFF
14	TRBV19	CASRPGQGNSPLHF
16	TRBV10-3	CAIRDGTSGRENEQFF
14	TRBV19	CASSIGQGTDTQYF
14	TRBV7-9	CASSPTENTGELFF